What follows are 24 T cell receptor beta chains derived from one specimen sequenced in a study of cytomegalovirus exposure and HLA in healthy donors. PCR used 60 Vbeta primers and 13 Jbeta primers. Using immunoSEQ multiplex PCR, the repertoire was profiled, and TCRdb retains in-frame clones only, with some absent. The data contain roughly 140,000 clones, about 70% of them singletons. The sample comprised PBMCs. These receptors originate from a woman aged 35 to 49 in good health and CMV-seronegative.

In its sample, this clone is medium-sized. The chain is built from TRBV7-6 and TRBJ1-5; 10 bases are a match to TRBD1. V lost 2 bases, J lost 2 bases, and 3 bases stayed unmatched. This CDR3 has 16 amino acids. The germline V gene has CDR1 SGHVS and CDR2 FNYEAQ. CDR3 loop: CASSLPGTGGNQPQHF. The CDR3, as DNA: TGTGCCAGCAGCTTACCCGGGACAGGGGGCAATCAGCCCCAGCATTTT.

DNA for the CDR3: TGTGCCAGCAGCTTGATGCGGGAGGTAGGGAATGAGCAGTTCTTC. The encoded protein is CASSLMREVGNEQFF. The gene calls are TRBV5-8 and TRBJ2-1, with 8 bases that match TRBD2. The CDR3 contains 15 residues. Germline V CDR1 and CDR2: SGHTS, YDEGEE. J lost 7 bases, V lost 1 base, and 7 bases had no gene match.

This clone was recorded once. This rearrangement joins TRBV28 to TRBJ1-4, with 7 bases fitting TRBD1. The CDR3 spans 13 residues. Germline CDR1 MDHEN, CDR2 SYDVKM. V lost 6 bases, J lost 6 bases, and 4 bases stayed unmatched. CDR3 amino acids: CASRWQGDEKLFF. The DNA for the CDR3 is TGTGCCAGCAGGTGGCAGGGGGATGAAAAACTGTTTTTT.

About this clone: Its ends do not fully match the called genes, so a read error is possible. The V call is TRBV19, the J call TRBJ2-2; 7 bases align to TRBD2. The germline V gene encodes CDR1 LNHDA and CDR2 SQIVND (reference sequence). The CDR3 contains 16 residues. This CDR3 reads CASSIIGAGFPGEPFF. CDR3 nucleotide sequence: TGTGCCAGTAGTATAATAGGAGCGGGGTTTCCCGGGGAGCCGTTTTTT.

This clone was recorded only once. The chain carries TRBV29-1 and TRBJ2-7; D is perhaps TRBD2 (6 bases). The CDR3 runs 13 residues. CDR1 is SQVTM and CDR2 is ANQGSEA in the germline V gene. V was clipped by 6 bases and J by 0 bases, with 12 bases between them. CDR3 in amino acids: CSVSRGTSYEQYF. The CDR3 coding sequence is TGCAGCGTGTCCCGGGGGACCTCCTACGAGCAGTACTTC.

This clone was recorded once. The genes are TRBV7-7 and TRBJ2-1, with D possibly matching TRBD2 (6 bases). V dropped 4 bases and J dropped 1 base, with 14 bases sitting between them. This CDR3 comprises 16 residues. CDR1 and CDR2 (germline): SSHAT, FNYEAQ (reference sequence). The CDR3 coding sequence is TGTGCCAGCAGCTCACTAAACAGCGGGTCCTACAATGAGCAGTTCTTC. It specifies CASSSLNSGSYNEQFF.

This chain links TRBV7-9 with TRBJ1-6; D is uncertain. The CDR3 sequence is 11 residues long. Germline CDR1 and CDR2: SEHNR and FQNEAQ (reference sequence). Deletions cut 5 bases from V and 14 bases from J, with 10 bases between. The CDR3 DNA reads TGTGCCAGCAGCCCTGACTCCACCCTCCACTTT. Amino acids: CASSPDSTLHF.

J is TRBJ2-7 and V is TRBV29-1, with D perhaps matching TRBD1 (6 bases). The CDR3 consists of 13 residues. CDR1 and CDR2 from the germline V gene are SQVTM and ANQGSEA. V was trimmed by 8 bases and J by 4 bases, leaving 18 bases between them. In DNA form, the CDR3 reads TGCAGCCTTCGACAGGATGGTTCTTACGAGCAGTACTTC. This codes for CSLRQDGSYEQYF.

This clone was seen more than once but under ten times. The chain joins TRBV7-2 to TRBJ1-1, with TRBD1 matching 7 bases. The trim removed 1 base at V and 4 bases at J, leaving 6 bases unmatched. This CDR3 contains 15 residues. Germline CDR1 reads SGHTA; CDR2 reads FQGNSA. In DNA form, the CDR3 reads TGTGCCAGCAGCTTAGTATGGCAGGGGGGCACTGAAGCTTTCTTT. Residues: CASSLVWQGGTEAFF. The entire variable domain, with the rest obtained from reference TRBV7-2 and TRBJ1-1, is as follows: GAGVSQSPSNKVTEKGKDVELRCDPISGHTALYWYRQSLGQGLEFLIYFQGNSAPDKSGLPSDRFSAERTGGSVSTLTIQRTQQEDSAVYLCASSLVWQGGTEAFFGQGTRLTVV.

The chain carries TRBV5-1 and TRBJ2-5, with D possibly TRBD1 on 5 matching bases. The length of the CDR3 is 13 residues. Germline CDR1 reads SGHRS; CDR2 reads YFSETQ. V was trimmed by 2 bases and J by 2 bases, leaving 7 bases between them. Here the CDR3 reads CASSLGVQETQYF. The CDR3 nucleotides are TGCGCCAGCAGCTTAGGGGTGCAAGAGACCCAGTACTTC.

This clone is judged medium-sized (0.01 to 0.1%). J is TRBJ1-2 and V is TRBV4-1; TRBD1 matches 11 bases. CDR1 and CDR2 from the germline V gene are MGHRA and YSYEKL. The CDR3 has 16 amino acids. J was trimmed by 0 bases and V by 3 bases; bases with no gene match: 3. The CDR3: CASSHGQGAANYGYTF. The CDR3 nucleotides are TGCGCCAGCAGCCACGGACAGGGGGCAGCTAACTATGGCTACACCTTC.

This CDR3 is CASSLVQGTYEQYF. The CDR3 bases are TGTGCCAGCAGCTTAGTACAGGGGACCTACGAGCAGTACTTC. The rearrangement uses TRBV11-2 and TRBJ2-7; 7 positions agree with TRBD1. Germline V gene sequence: CDR1 SGHAT, CDR2 FQNNGV. The CDR3 contains 14 residues. The ends lost 1 base at V and 2 bases at J; junction bases unmatched: 2.

This chain connects TRBV19 to TRBJ2-7; 13 nucleotides line up with TRBD2. The CDR3 runs 18 residues. Trimming at V came to 5 bases and at J to 1 base, leaving 11 bases not matched to a gene. The germline V gene encodes CDR1 LNHDA and CDR2 SQIVND (reference sequence). CDR3: CASSVPGLAGRSSYEQYF. The CDR3, as DNA: TGTGCCAGTAGTGTACCGGGACTAGCGGGGCGATCATCCTACGAGCAGTACTTC.

The chain employs TRBV10-3 and TRBJ2-3; 9 bases line up with TRBD2. The V gene end was trimmed by 7 bases and the J gene end by 1 base; junction bases not matched to a gene: 12. This CDR3 comprises 17 residues. Germline loops: CDR1 ENHRY, CDR2 SYGVKD. The CDR3 nucleotides are TGTGCCATCATGTCCCAAACTAGCGGGCTTGGCACAGATACGCAGTATTTT. Encoded protein: CAIMSQTSGLGTDTQYF.

The chain has TRBV2 and TRBJ1-2; D uncertain. The V end was cut by 11 bases, the J end by 2 bases, with 12 bases between. The CDR3 covers 12 residues. From germline, CDR1 is SNHLY and CDR2 FYNNEI. In DNA form, the CDR3 reads TGTGCCGGCCGGGTGGCGAACTATGGCTACACCTTC. Residues: CAGRVANYGYTF. Full variable domain (outside the CDR3, taken from reference TRBV2 and TRBJ1-2): EPEVTQTPSHQVTQMGQEVILRCVPISNHLYFYWYRQILGQKVEFLVSFYNNEISEKSEIFDDQFSVERPDGSNFTLKIRSTKLEDSAMYFCAGRVANYGYTFGSGTRLTVV.

This clone was picked up a small number of times. The chain recombines TRBV30 with TRBJ1-1, with unresolved D. CDR3 length: 11 amino acids. Germline V gene lookup returns CDR1 GTSNPN and CDR2 SVGIG (reference sequence). Between the trimmed V and J ends, which lost 5 bases and 9 bases, there was a span of 13 bases. CDR3 sequence: CAWSTELKAFF. The CDR3 region has the DNA TGTGCCTGGTCAACGGAGCTGAAAGCTTTCTTT. The complete variable domain, with remaining parts taken from reference TRBV30 and TRBJ1-1, reads SQTIHQWPATLVQPVGSPLSLECTVEGTSNPNLYWYRQAAGRGLQLLFYSVGIGQISSEVPQNLSASRPQDRQFILSSKKLLLSDSGFYLCAWSTELKAFFGQGTRLTVV.

The chain is built from TRBV2 and TRBJ1-2; 10 positions agree with TRBD1. CDR3 length equals 13 residues. V shed 9 bases, J shed 2 bases, and the junction held 3 bases outside the gene matches. Per the germline V gene, CDR1 is SNHLY and CDR2 is FYNNEI. CDR3 loop: CASKDRGNYGYTF. CDR3 DNA: TGTGCCAGTAAGGACAGGGGGAACTATGGCTACACCTTC.

The chain is built from TRBV11-3 and TRBJ2-1; 7 bases agree with TRBD1. Germline assignment: CDR1 SGHNT and CDR2 YENEEA. V dropped 3 bases and J dropped 3; count of bases not matched to a gene: 2. This CDR3 has 14 amino acids. In DNA, the CDR3 is TGTGCCAGCAGCTTCGGGGACAGCTACAATGAGCAGTTCTTC. This translates into CASSFGDSYNEQFF.

V is TRBV13 and J is TRBJ2-1, with 7 bases identical to TRBD2. The CDR3 runs to 17 residues. V gave up 6 bases and J gave up 4 bases; unmatched junction bases: 15. Germline values: CDR1 PRHDT, CDR2 FYEKMQ (reference sequence). Here the CDR3 reads CASRGLGDNGAYNEQFF. CDR3 coding DNA: TGTGCCAGCAGAGGACTAGGGGATAACGGGGCATACAATGAGCAGTTCTTC.

The chain links TRBV29-1 to TRBJ1-4; TRBD1 aligns across 7 bases. The CDR3 is made up of 13 amino acids. In germline, CDR1 is SQVTM, CDR2 ANQGSEA. The junction had 8 bases not matched to a gene; V was cut back by 5 bases and J by 8 bases. The CDR3 reads CSVREGAQEKLFF. DNA of the CDR3: TGCAGCGTTCGCGAGGGGGCTCAGGAAAAACTGTTTTTT.

This clone was recorded a few times. The genes are TRBV27 and TRBJ1-6; D possibly corresponds to TRBD1 (6 bases). The germline V gene encodes CDR1 MNHEY and CDR2 SMNVEV (reference sequence). The CDR3 is 15 residues long. Trimming took 7 bases from V and 8 from J, leaving 18 bases between them. Written as DNA, the CDR3 is TGTGCCAGCACCTTTAGGGGACACCTCGATTCACCCCTCCACTTT. Amino acid sequence: CASTFRGHLDSPLHF.

CDR3 sequence reads: CAITALQGGGEQFF. The CDR3 coding sequence is TGTGCCATCACTGCTCTCCAGGGGGGAGGTGAGCAGTTCTTC. The V call is TRBV10-3, the J call TRBJ2-1, with a tentative D call TRBD1 (7 bases). The V end lost 7 bases, the J end lost 9 bases, and 19 bases lay between the germline ends. CDR1 and CDR2 from the germline V gene are ENHRY and SYGVKD. This CDR3 has 14 residues.

V and J are TRBV2 and TRBJ2-3; 14 bases fit TRBD2. The V gene's germline CDR1 is SNHLY and CDR2 FYNNEI. This CDR3 has 17 amino acids. V was clipped by 5 bases and J by 2 bases; unmatched bases: 6. The CDR3 DNA is TGTGCCAGCAGTACCGGGACTAGCGGGGGAGACACAGATACGCAGTATTTT. Its translation: CASSTGTSGGDTDTQYF.

Only a few counts were recorded for this clone. The chain couples TRBV19 to TRBJ1-1; D gene unclear. Looked up from germline, CDR1 is LNHDA and CDR2 is SQIVND (reference sequence). V was clipped by 5 bases and J by 0 bases, with 10 bases between them. CDR3 length: 14 residues. The CDR3, as DNA: TGTGCCAGTAGTCATGGAGCTATGAACACTGAAGCTTTCTTT. Its translation is CASSHGAMNTEAFF. Together with reference TRBV19 and TRBJ1-1, the CDR3 gives the full variable domain: DGGITQSPKYLFRKEGQNVTLSCEQNLNHDAMYWYRQDPGQGLRLIYYSQIVNDFQKGDIAEGYSVSREKKESFPLTVTSAQKNPTAFYLCASSHGAMNTEAFFGQGTRLTVV.